The subject of this entry is one T cell receptor (beta chain). Between the trimmed V and J ends, which lost 0 bases and 1 base, there was a span of 12 bases. Looked up from germline, CDR1 is ENHRY and CDR2 is SYGVKD. CDR3 length: 16 amino acids. The data belong to a study of blood T cell repertoires in COVID-19. Study background: Acute and convalescent COVID-19 specimens originated in the United States, Italy and Spain. T cells, B-cell-depleted T cells, or PBMCs supplied cDNA or gDNA.

As originally analysed: Estimation of nucleated cell counts relied on the amplification of reference gene primers. The repertoire was sequenced with immunoSEQ multiplex PCR; TCRdb's copy has only in-frame clones and lacks some. That table gives V, J and clone size, and the DNA gave D and trimming. The top ten clones hold approximately 3.3% of a sample with under 200,000 clones, 87% of them seen once. The source is a man aged 18 to 29 with active or convalescent COVID-19. This chain uses TRBV10-3 with TRBJ1-2; D call uncertain. The sample comprised peripheral blood. CDR3 in amino acids: CAISESTYGINYGYTF. The DNA for the CDR3 is TGTGCCATCAGTGAGTCGACTTACGGAATTAACTATGGCTACACCTTC.